These T cell receptor beta chains were read from a single sample in a study of cytomegalovirus exposure and HLA in healthy donors. Using immunoSEQ multiplex PCR, the repertoire was profiled, and TCRdb retains in-frame clones only, with some absent. The table shows roughly 130,000 clones, with 6.5% to 9.5% occurring only once. Sequences were obtained from PBMCs. The receptors here all came from a middle-aged man in good health and CMV-seronegative. The CDR3 runs from the conserved cysteine through the conserved F or W. D genes are given only for firm matches. Expanded clones get a size class; other rows say once, few or many, or leave the size out.

J gene | V gene | clone size | D gene | CDR3 DNA | CDR3 protein
TRBJ1-5 | TRBV5-6 | few | NA | TGTGCCAGCAGCTTGATCAGGGATAGCAATCAGCCCCAGCATTTT | CASSLIRDSNQPQHF
TRBJ2-3 | TRBV10-3 | few | NA | TGTGCCATCAGGGGCCTCGGGGAGCCGGGAGCGGGCCAAAGACCAGATACGCAGTATTTT | CAIRGLGEPGAGQRPDTQYF
TRBJ1-5 | TRBV12-2 | many | NA | TGTGCAAGTCGCTTGGGGGGTAGCAATCAGCCCCAGCATTTT | CASRLGGSNQPQHF
TRBJ1-2 | TRBV5-6 | NA | NA | TGTGCCAGCAGCGCCAGGGATGGCTACACCTTC | CASSARDGYTF
TRBJ2-2 | TRBV6-5 | few | NA | TGTGCCAGCAGTTTTCCCCCTAGGATAAGTACCGGGGAGCTGTTTTTT | CASSFPPRISTGELFF
TRBJ2-1 | TRBV19 | NA | TRBD2 | TGTGCCAGTAGTATCGCCAGCGGGGATTCCTACAATGAGCAGTTCTTC | CASSIASGDSYNEQFF
TRBJ2-2 | TRBV6-1 | NA | NA | TGTGCCAGCATAATGCCAGGGTATGCCGGGGAGCTGTTTTTT | CASIMPGYAGELFF
TRBJ1-1 | TRBV7-2 | NA | TRBD1 | TGTGCCAGAAGCTATCAGGGGGGCACTGAAGCTTTCTTT | CARSYQGGTEAFF
TRBJ2-5 | TRBV28 | few | NA | TGTGCCAGCAGTTCCTCCCGGGACACCCTGGAAGAGACCCAGTACTTC | CASSSSRDTLEETQYF
TRBJ2-2 | TRBV19 | NA | TRBD1 | TGTGCCAGTATAGGGCAGGGGGAAGCCGGGGAGCTGTTTTTT | CASIGQGEAGELFF
TRBJ2-3 | TRBV25-1 | few | TRBD2 | TGTGCCAGCAGCATCGGGACTAGCGGGGGCCGAGATACGCAGTATTTT | CASSIGTSGGRDTQYF